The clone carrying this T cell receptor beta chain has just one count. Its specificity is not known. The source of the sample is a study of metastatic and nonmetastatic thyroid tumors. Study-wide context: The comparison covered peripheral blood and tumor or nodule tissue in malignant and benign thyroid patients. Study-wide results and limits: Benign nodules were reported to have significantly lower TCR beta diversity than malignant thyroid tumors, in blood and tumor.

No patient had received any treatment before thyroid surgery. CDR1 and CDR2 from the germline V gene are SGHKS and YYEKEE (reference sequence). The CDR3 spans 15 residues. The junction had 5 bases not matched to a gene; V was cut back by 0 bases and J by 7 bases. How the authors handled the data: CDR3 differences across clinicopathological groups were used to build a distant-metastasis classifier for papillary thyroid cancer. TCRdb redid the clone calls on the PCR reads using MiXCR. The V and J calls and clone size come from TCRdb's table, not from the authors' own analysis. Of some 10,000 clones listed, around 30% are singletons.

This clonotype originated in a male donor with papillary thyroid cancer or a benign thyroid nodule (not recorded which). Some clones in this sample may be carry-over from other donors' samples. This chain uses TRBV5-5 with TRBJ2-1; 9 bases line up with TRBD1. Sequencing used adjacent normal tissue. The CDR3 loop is CASSLAGTGWNEQFF. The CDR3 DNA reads TGTGCCAGCAGCTTGGCCGGGACAGGGTGGAATGAGCAGTTCTTC. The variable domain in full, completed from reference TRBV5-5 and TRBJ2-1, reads DAGVTQSPTHLIKTRGQQVTLRCSPISGHKSVSWYQQVLGQGPQFIFQYYEKEERGRGNFPDRFSARQFPNYSSELNVNALLLGDSALYLCASSLAGTGWNEQFFGPGTRLTVL.